A single sample is the source of the 27 T cell receptor beta chains below, sequenced in a study of T cells in Graves' hyperthyroidism and ophthalmopathy. Using RNA transcripts as the source, TCR beta CDR3 regions were amplified. An initial round of RT-PCR targeting the TCR CDR3 relied on the HTBI primer set. TCRdb reprocessed the multiplex PCR reads via MiXCR and lists one record per CDR3 protein. The profile shows a few hundred thousand distinct CDR3 sequences, approximately 13% of them singletons. Sequenced material: blood. These receptor sequences come from a woman younger than 30 with Graves' hyperthyroidism.

V gene TRBV5-1 combines with J gene TRBJ1-1; maybe TRBD1 (5 bases). CDR3 length: 14 amino acids. Germline CDR1 reads SGHRS; CDR2 reads YFSETQ. Trimming left V 4 bases short and J 3 bases short, with 13 bases between. Here the CDR3 reads CASSAAGGDTEAFF. The CDR3 DNA follows: TGCGCCAGCAGCGCGGCAGGAGGGGACACTGAAGCTTTCTTT.

This clonotype was picked up many times. V gene TRBV20-1 combines with J gene TRBJ2-7; D gene unclear. This CDR3 has 14 amino acids. Germline V lookup: CDR1 DFQATT, CDR2 SNEGSKA (reference sequence). V lost 6 bases and J 4 bases, leaving 19 bases between the germline ends. The CDR3 nucleotides read TGCAGTGCAGAGATTAGCTCCGGCTCTTACGAGCAGTACTTC. Amino acid sequence: CSAEISSGSYEQYF.

In its sample, this clonotype was seen many times. The V call is TRBV7-2, the J call TRBJ2-1; D gene ambiguous. The V end lost 7 bases, the J end lost 7 bases, and 8 bases lay between the germline ends. Germline assignment: CDR1 SGHTA and CDR2 FQGNSA. This CDR3 contains 11 residues. The DNA for the CDR3 is TGTGCCAGCACGCAGATAAATGAGCAGTTCTTC. The encoded protein is CASTQINEQFF. The full variable domain, its missing parts supplied by reference TRBV7-2 and TRBJ2-1, is GAGVSQSPSNKVTEKGKDVELRCDPISGHTALYWYRQSLGQGLEFLIYFQGNSAPDKSGLPSDRFSAERTGGSVSTLTIQRTQQEDSAVYLCASTQINEQFFGPGTRLTVL.

In its sample, this clonotype was seen many times. The chain carries TRBV7-8 and TRBJ2-7; D unresolved. Looked up from germline, CDR1 is SGHVS and CDR2 is FQNEAQ. The CDR3 runs to 13 residues. Deletions cut 3 bases from V and 6 bases from J, with 12 bases between. The CDR3, as DNA: TGTGCCAGCAGCTTTGGACCAAGGGCCGAGCAGTACTTC. Amino acid sequence: CASSFGPRAEQYF.

This clonotype was counted at least ten times. The V and J genes are TRBV7-8 and TRBJ1-6; weak D call: TRBD1 (6 bases). Germline CDR1 is SGHVS and CDR2 is FQNEAQ. The germline V and J ends were trimmed by 1 base and 9 bases, with 13 bases remaining between them. The CDR3 runs 15 residues. The chain's CDR3 is CASSLETGRGSPLHF. The CDR3 DNA reads as TGTGCCAGCAGCTTAGAAACAGGGAGAGGTTCACCCCTCCACTTT.

The chain carries TRBV20-1 and TRBJ1-2; unclear D gene. Deletions cut 6 bases from V and 2 bases from J, with 16 bases between. The CDR3 runs 14 residues. Germline CDR1 is DFQATT and CDR2 is SNEGSKA (reference sequence). The chain's CDR3 is CSALPTNPNYGYTF. CDR3 DNA: TGCAGTGCCCTTCCGACGAATCCAAACTATGGCTACACCTTC.

This clonotype showed up many times. The chain recombines TRBV11-2 with TRBJ2-3, with 11 bases fitting TRBD2. This CDR3 comprises 17 residues. V lost 3 bases to trimming and J lost 4 bases; unmatched junction nucleotides: 9. Germline V gene data show CDR1 as SGHAT and CDR2 as FQNNGV. CDR3 residues: CASSFLVAGGVADTQYF. The CDR3 DNA reads as TGTGCCAGCAGCTTTCTCGTAGCGGGAGGGGTCGCAGATACGCAGTATTTT.

There are a few counts of this clonotype. The V call is TRBV19, the J call TRBJ1-2, with 8 bases lining up with TRBD1. The CDR3 totals 15 residues. The germline V gene encodes CDR1 LNHDA and CDR2 SQIVND (reference sequence). After removal of 7 bases from V and 7 bases from J, the junction contained 14 bases not matched to a gene. The CDR3 nucleotides read TGTGCCAGTACCCAAACAGGGGGTAAAGATTTTGGCTACACCTTC. Residues: CASTQTGGKDFGYTF.

This clonotype was detected many times. The chain is built from TRBV7-2 and TRBJ1-2; the D is unclear. Germline V CDR1 and CDR2: SGHTA, FQGNSA. Trimming removed 7 bases from V and 8 bases from J, with 26 bases in between. This CDR3 spans 16 amino acids. CDR3 sequence: CASTSILAGRLGGYTF. Here the CDR3 DNA reads TGTGCCAGCACCTCAATTTTGGCGGGCCGCTTGGGAGGCTACACCTTC.

In its sample, this clonotype was seen many times. The CDR3 bases are TGCGCCAGCGTCGCCGGAACGTCCTCGTCTACTACAGATACGCAGTATTTT. Translating it yields CASVAGTSSSTTDTQYF. This chain uses TRBV5-1 with TRBJ2-3; no reliable D call. The V and J ends lost 7 bases and 3 bases respectively, with 24 bases between them. The CDR3 is 17 amino acids. Per germline, CDR1 SGHRS and CDR2 YFSETQ.

The chain joins TRBV12-3 or TRBV12-4 to TRBJ2-7, with D possibly called TRBD1 or TRBD2 (6 bases each). V was trimmed by 4 bases and J by 7 bases, leaving 20 bases between them. CDR3 length: 15 residues. CDR3 nucleotides: TGTGCCAGCAGTTCGGGGGCTAGCCCCTCAGGAGAGCAGTACTTC. Translated: CASSSGASPSGEQYF.

V and J are TRBV15 and TRBJ2-5, with D possibly being TRBD2 (6 bases). V lost 6 bases and J lost 9, with 14 bases in between. Per germline, CDR1 LNHNV and CDR2 YYDKDF (reference sequence). The CDR3 length is 12 residues. CDR3 residues: CATSPFRGSQYF. The CDR3 DNA reads TGTGCCACCAGTCCATTCCGGGGGTCCCAGTACTTC.

This clonotype was found many times. The V call is TRBV20-1, the J call TRBJ1-5; D remains unclear. The CDR3 spans 16 residues. Trimming left V 3 bases short and J 0 bases short, with 15 bases between. Germline V gene data show CDR1 as DFQATT and CDR2 as SNEGSKA (reference sequence). The CDR3 DNA follows: TGCAGTGCTAGTTTTCTCGGGGTCCTTAGCAATCAGCCCCAGCATTTT. Its protein is CSASFLGVLSNQPQHF.

The chain recombines TRBV6-1 with TRBJ1-1; 7 nucleotides agree with TRBD1. The junction had 9 bases not matched to a gene; V was cut back by 7 bases and J by 7 bases. The V gene's germline CDR1 is MNHNS and CDR2 SASEGT. There are 13 residues in the CDR3. The CDR3 reads CASIPEQGNEAFF. In DNA, the CDR3 is TGTGCCAGCATCCCAGAACAGGGGAATGAAGCTTTCTTT.

This clonotype was detected only a few times. The genes are TRBV20-1 and TRBJ2-6; no firm D call. CDR3 length equals 16 residues. The germline gives CDR1 DFQATT, CDR2 SNEGSKA (reference sequence). V shed 1 base and J shed 1 base, with 11 bases lying between them. CDR3 loop: CSARGGVPSGANVLTF. CDR3 coding DNA: TGCAGTGCTAGAGGCGGAGTACCTTCTGGGGCCAACGTCCTGACTTTC.

This clonotype was seen repeatedly, ten times or more. This chain links TRBV10-2 with TRBJ2-7; D gene unclear. CDR1 and CDR2 from the germline V gene are WSHSY and SAAADI. V shed 0 bases and J shed 1 base, with 4 bases lying between them. The CDR3 extends over 13 amino acids. CDR3 sequence (DNA): TGCGCCAGCAGTGAGTCGTATTCCTACGAGCAGTACTTC. Amino acid sequence: CASSESYSYEQYF.

There are many counts of this clonotype. The rearrangement joins TRBV20-1 to TRBJ2-1; no clear D. Germline loops: CDR1 DFQATT, CDR2 SNEGSKA (reference sequence). The CDR3 runs to 14 residues. Trimming shortened V by 8 bases and J by 3 bases, and 17 bases separated the two germline ends. The CDR3 is CSPSLGAYYNEQFF. CDR3 DNA sequence: TGCAGTCCCAGCTTGGGTGCCTACTACAATGAGCAGTTCTTC.

This clonotype was detected many times. The chain has TRBV5-1 and TRBJ2-1; the match to TRBD2 covers 11 bases. This CDR3 contains 17 residues. V dropped 4 bases and J dropped 5; count of bases not matched to a gene: 11. The germline V gene encodes CDR1 SGHRS and CDR2 YFSETQ. Written as DNA, the CDR3 is TGCGCCAGCAGCCGTAGTCCTCTAGCGGGGGGAGACAATGAGCAGTTCTTC. It translates to CASSRSPLAGGDNEQFF.

This clonotype has only a few counts. The chain couples TRBV7-8 to TRBJ1-3; possibly TRBD1 for D (5 bases). There are 14 residues in the CDR3. V was clipped by 9 bases and J by 0 bases, with 12 bases between them. Germline-derived CDR1 and CDR2 are SGHVS and FQNEAQ. In DNA, the CDR3 is TGTGCCAGTACGGGGGGGTCCTCTGGAAACACCATATATTTT. Its translation: CASTGGSSGNTIYF. The variable domain in full, completed from reference TRBV7-8 and TRBJ1-3, reads GAGVSQSPRYKVAKRGQDVALRCDPISGHVSLFWYQQALGQGPEFLTYFQNEAQLDKSGLPSDRFFAERPEGSVSTLKIQRTQQEDSAVYLCASTGGSSGNTIYFGEGSWLTVV.

At least ten counts were recorded for this clonotype. V is TRBV5-6 and J is TRBJ2-6; perhaps D is TRBD1 or TRBD2 (5 bases each). Trimming removed 3 bases at V and 0 bases at J, with 7 bases between. There are 15 residues in the CDR3. Germline V CDR1 and CDR2: SGHDT, YYEEEE. The DNA of the CDR3 is TGTGCCAGCAGCTCGGGACGCTCTGGGGCCAACGTCCTGACTTTC. Protein sequence: CASSSGRSGANVLTF.

This clonotype appeared many times. The chain joins TRBV6-2 or TRBV6-3 to TRBJ2-7; no clear D. Trimming left V 4 bases short and J 7 bases short, with 8 bases between. Germline V gene lookup returns CDR1 MNHEY and CDR2 SVGEGT. The CDR3 length is 11 residues. The CDR3 nucleotides read TGTGCCAGCAGTTCCAAGCGAGAGCAGTACTTC. Its translation: CASSSKREQYF.

Only a few counts were recorded for this clonotype. The rearrangement uses TRBV16 and TRBJ1-6; D is unresolved. V was pared by 1 base and J by 7 bases, with 8 bases between. The CDR3 is made up of 14 amino acids. Germline values: CDR1 KGHSY, CDR2 FQNENV. The CDR3 nucleotides read TGTGCCAGCAGCCAATACAGCCAAAATTCACCCCTCCACTTT. This codes for CASSQYSQNSPLHF.

This clonotype occurred a few times. The rearrangement joins TRBV19 to TRBJ2-1, with 8 nucleotides matching TRBD2. Unmatched junction bases numbered 4, after V lost 1 base and J lost 2 bases. The CDR3 consists of 16 residues. CDR1 is LNHDA, CDR2 SQIVND, per germline (reference sequence). The CDR3 loop is CASSIAPGLAYNEQFF. CDR3 sequence (DNA): TGTGCCAGTAGTATAGCTCCGGGACTAGCCTACAATGAGCAGTTCTTC.

This clonotype was seen more than once but under ten times. This chain uses TRBV19 with TRBJ2-6; tentatively, D is TRBD2 (5 bases). V was cut by 5 bases and J by 4 bases, with 21 bases left in between. CDR1 LNHDA and CDR2 SQIVND come from the germline V gene (reference sequence). There are 18 residues in the CDR3. CDR3 coding DNA: TGTGCCAGTAGTCCCGGACTCAAGAGTTCGCGAGGGGCCAACGTCCTGACTTTC. Amino acid sequence: CASSPGLKSSRGANVLTF.

This clonotype has just a few counts. The V call is TRBV9, the J call TRBJ2-1; D may be TRBD1 or TRBD2 (5 bases each). V lost 7 bases to trimming and J lost 6 bases, with 14 bases between them. Germline CDR1 is SGDLS and CDR2 is YYNGEE. The CDR3 has 13 amino acids. CDR3 in DNA: TGTGCCAGCGCTCCTTGGGACCGCAATGAGCAGTTCTTC. Its translation is CASAPWDRNEQFF.

Ten or more counts support this clonotype. The chain links TRBV20-1 to TRBJ1-2; D possibly corresponds to TRBD1 (6 bases). This CDR3 has 13 amino acids. The ends were cut back, 3 bases at V and 5 bases at J, with 13 bases in the middle. The germline V gene has CDR1 DFQATT and CDR2 SNEGSKA (reference sequence). The CDR3 DNA follows: TGCAGTGCTAGGACGAAGGGGGGGTATGGCTACACCTTC. It yields the protein CSARTKGGYGYTF.

This clonotype has at least ten counts. This sequence joins TRBV7-2 and TRBJ2-3, with 7 bases identical to TRBD1. The CDR3 contains 14 residues. J was trimmed by 5 bases and V by 3 bases; bases with no gene match: 5. Per the germline V gene, CDR1 is SGHTA and CDR2 is FQGNSA. As DNA, the CDR3 is TGTGCCAGCAGCTTGCCCCGGACAGGAGATACGCAGTATTTT. Translating gives CASSLPRTGDTQYF.